These 15 T cell receptor beta chains originate from one sample sequenced in a study of T cells after yellow fever vaccination. Using its own MiXCR run on the 5' RACE reads, TCRdb lists one record per CDR3 protein. Here the sample spans under 90,000 distinct CDR3 sequences, over 6.5% being singletons. This sample comprised CD8+ T cells sorted from PBMCs, obtained roughly seven weeks after the first yellow fever vaccination. The receptors were gathered from a young man who received the YFV17D yellow fever vaccine.

This clonotype was seen ten or more times. This rearrangement joins TRBV4-1 to TRBJ1-2; D is unresolved. This CDR3 is 16 amino acids long. Germline V gives CDR1 MGHRA, CDR2 YSYEKL. V was clipped by 0 bases and J by 6 bases, with 17 bases between them. This CDR3 is CASSQDLGSPSDGYTF. The CDR3 coding sequence is TGCGCCAGCAGCCAAGATCTTGGATCCCCGAGTGATGGCTACACCTTC.

This rearrangement joins TRBV30 to TRBJ2-3; no clear D gene. Germline CDR1 and CDR2: GTSNPN and SVGIG (reference sequence). The V and J ends lost 0 bases and 6 bases respectively, with 7 bases between them. The CDR3 covers 12 residues. The CDR3 sequence: CAWSVLRDTQYF. The DNA of the CDR3 is TGTGCCTGGAGTGTTTTGAGGGATACGCAGTATTTT.

This clonotype was observed at least ten times. The rearrangement uses TRBV7-6 and TRBJ2-1, with TRBD2 identical over 13 bases. CDR1 is SGHVS and CDR2 is FNYEAQ in the germline V gene. The length of the CDR3 is 18 residues. J lost 2 bases, V lost 1 base, and 5 bases had no gene match. CDR3 coding DNA: TGTGCCAGCAGCTTAGAGACTAGCGGGGGGTTCACCTACAATGAGCAGTTCTTC. Its translation: CASSLETSGGFTYNEQFF.

This clonotype appeared many times. J is TRBJ1-5 and V is TRBV7-9, with 7 bases identical to TRBD1. This CDR3 comprises 15 residues. After removal of 1 base from V and 7 bases from J, the junction contained 7 bases not matched to a gene. Germline loops: CDR1 SEHNR, CDR2 FQNEAQ (reference sequence). The CDR3, as DNA: TGTGCCAGCAGCTTAGATATGGCAGGGGGGCAGCCCCAGCATTTT. Its translation is CASSLDMAGGQPQHF.

This clonotype appeared many times. The rearrangement links TRBV27 to TRBJ2-1; the D gene could be TRBD1 or TRBD2 (5 bases each). The CDR3 is 12 amino acids. The V gene's germline CDR1 is MNHEY and CDR2 SMNVEV (reference sequence). Trimming stripped 4 bases from V and 9 bases from J, with 10 bases between. CDR3 bases: TGTGCCAGCAGTTCCTTTGGGGGTGAGCAGTTCTTC. Protein sequence: CASSSFGGEQFF.

This chain links TRBV6-5 with TRBJ1-1; D unresolved. CDR1 is MNHEY, CDR2 SVGAGI, per germline. The CDR3 totals 14 residues. V lost 4 bases, J lost 6 bases, and 15 bases lay in between. The CDR3 reads CASSSQGAVAEAFF. The CDR3, as DNA: TGTGCCAGCAGTTCCCAAGGTGCGGTCGCTGAAGCTTTCTTT.

As to this clonotype: The junction shows a germline mismatch at one end, possibly a read error. This chain links TRBV19 with TRBJ2-7, with 9 bases that match TRBD1. The CDR3 spans 17 residues. Germline assignment: CDR1 LNHDA and CDR2 SQIVND (reference sequence). CDR3 DNA sequence: TGTTCCAGTAGTATAGATCGGACCGGGACAGGGATCGACGAGCAGTACTTC. Its translation is CSSSIDRTGTGIDEQYF.

This clonotype was detected many times. J is TRBJ1-1 and V is TRBV25-1, with D uncertain. V shed 0 bases and J shed 1 base, with 6 bases lying between them. The V gene's germline CDR1 is MGHDK and CDR2 SYGVNS. The CDR3 loop spans 14 amino acids. CDR3 DNA: TGTGCCAGCAGTGAATATAGACAGAACACTGAAGCTTTCTTT. Translated: CASSEYRQNTEAFF.

The chain has TRBV3-1 and TRBJ2-4; D unclear. The CDR3 covers 17 residues. In germline, CDR1 is LGHDT, CDR2 YNNKEL (reference sequence). V was trimmed by 7 bases and J by 0 bases, leaving 19 bases between them. The CDR3 sequence: CASTPIGQDLAKNIQYF. CDR3 nucleotide sequence: TGTGCCAGCACCCCGATAGGGCAGGATCTAGCCAAAAACATTCAGTACTTC. The full variable domain, in which reference TRBV3-1 and TRBJ2-4 provide the parts outside the CDR3, is DTAVSQTPKYLVTQMGNDKSIKCEQNLGHDTMYWYKQDSKKFLKIMFSYNNKELIINETVPNRFSPKSPDKAHLNLHINSLELGDSAVYFCASTPIGQDLAKNIQYFGAGTRLSVL.

This clonotype was found many times. The chain employs TRBV6-1 and TRBJ2-1, with D tentatively TRBD1 (7 bases). Trimming shortened V by 4 bases and J by 0 bases, and 16 bases separated the two germline ends. There are 17 residues in the CDR3. Germline CDR1 is MNHNS and CDR2 is SASEGT. CDR3 sequence reads: CASSASRGVSSYNEQFF. The DNA of the CDR3 is TGTGCCAGCAGTGCCAGCAGGGGGGTCAGCTCCTACAATGAGCAGTTCTTC.

The table lists this clonotype with many counts. The V gene is TRBV7-2, the J gene TRBJ1-1; unclear D gene. The CDR3 runs to 12 residues. V lost 3 bases and J lost 6, with 8 bases in between. Germline assignment: CDR1 SGHTA and CDR2 FQGNSA. CDR3 amino acids: CASSLSMAEAFF. CDR3 sequence (DNA): TGTGCCAGCAGCTTGAGTATGGCTGAAGCTTTCTTT.

The table lists this clonotype with many counts. The chain couples TRBV2 to TRBJ2-1; D gene uncertain. The germline V and J ends were trimmed by 9 bases and 7 bases, with 10 bases remaining between them. The CDR3 consists of 11 residues. From germline, CDR1 is SNHLY and CDR2 FYNNEI. CDR3 region: CARKVGNEQFF. CDR3 coding DNA: TGTGCCAGAAAGGTCGGGAATGAGCAGTTCTTC.

This clonotype appeared many times. This chain connects TRBV11-2 to TRBJ2-1; D ambiguous. Germline CDR1 SGHAT, CDR2 FQNNGV. The V gene lost 3 bases and the J gene lost 2 bases, with 11 bases spanning the gap. The length of the CDR3 is 15 residues. The CDR3 nucleotides are TGTGCCAGCAGCTTGTGGGCCAAAACCTACAATGAGCAGTTCTTC. This codes for CASSLWAKTYNEQFF.

This clonotype was seen ten or more times. This rearrangement joins TRBV6-5 to TRBJ2-7, with D perhaps given as TRBD1 or TRBD2 (5 bases each). This CDR3 has 14 residues. V was pared by 2 bases and J by 6 bases, with 14 bases between. CDR1 and CDR2 (germline): MNHEY, SVGAGI. The CDR3 DNA reads as TGTGCCAGCAGTTACAGCCCCAAGGGGAGCGAGCAGTACGTC. Its protein is CASSYSPKGSEQYV.

The chain couples TRBV11-2 to TRBJ2-4; the D is unclear. V lost 1 base to trimming and J lost 0 bases, with 16 bases between them. Germline V gene lookup returns CDR1 SGHAT and CDR2 FQNNGV. The CDR3 totals 18 residues. The CDR3 DNA is TGTGCCAGCAGCTTAGGTCGTTTACAGACACTAGCCAAAAACATTCAGTACTTC. It is translated as CASSLGRLQTLAKNIQYF.